A selection of T cell receptor beta chains follows, all from one sample in a study of blood T cells in healthy people across ages. Using its own MiXCR run on the 5' RACE reads, TCRdb lists one record per CDR3 protein. The data show about 1.4 million distinct CDR3 sequences, roughly 59% seen once. The sequenced sample was blood. The origin of the receptors is a man aged 18 to 29 in good health. CDR3s include the opening cysteine and the closing phenylalanine or tryptophan. D genes are given only for firm matches. A row's size may be missing; if present it is once, few, many or a size class.

v_gene: TRBV20-1; d_gene: .; abundance: .; j_gene: TRBJ2-4; CDR3nt: TGCAGTGCCCCCCGGGCCTCCCCTCAGTACTTC; CDR3aa: CSAPRASPQYF
v_gene: TRBV12-3/TRBV12-4; d_gene: .; abundance: .; j_gene: TRBJ2-2; CDR3nt: TGTGCCGGAGGGAAAACGAACACCGGGGAGCTGTTTTTT; CDR3aa: CAGGKTNTGELFF
v_gene: TRBV7-6; d_gene: TRBD2; abundance: .; j_gene: TRBJ2-2; CDR3nt: TGTGCCAGCAACAGACTAGCCACCAGCACCGGGGAGCTGTTTTTT; CDR3aa: CASNRLATSTGELFF
v_gene: TRBV7-9; d_gene: TRBD2; abundance: few; j_gene: TRBJ2-5; CDR3nt: TGTGCCAGCAGCCGTTCGACTAGCAGGGAGACCCAGTACTTC; CDR3aa: CASSRSTSRETQYF
v_gene: TRBV25-1; d_gene: .; abundance: .; j_gene: TRBJ2-1; CDR3nt: TGTGCCAGCAGTTCAACCGGGGGCAGCAGGTCCTACAATGAGCAGTTCTTC; CDR3aa: CASSSTGGSRSYNEQFF
v_gene: TRBV10-2; d_gene: .; abundance: .; j_gene: TRBJ2-5; CDR3nt: TGCGCCAGCCGGGGCCTGACCTTCGCAGAGACCCAGTACTTC; CDR3aa: CASRGLTFAETQYF
v_gene: TRBV29-1; d_gene: TRBD2; abundance: .; j_gene: TRBJ2-5; CDR3nt: TGCAGCGTAGCCGGGACTAGCGGGAGACCCGAGACCCAGTACTTC; CDR3aa: CSVAGTSGRPETQYF
v_gene: TRBV20-1; d_gene: .; abundance: once; j_gene: TRBJ2-7; CDR3nt: TGCAGTGCTATGGGTTCCACCTACGAGCAGTACTTC; CDR3aa: CSAMGSTYEQYF
v_gene: TRBV9; d_gene: TRBD1; abundance: .; j_gene: TRBJ1-4; CDR3nt: TGTGCCAGCAGCGGAACAGGGGCGGCTAATGAAAAACTGTTTTTT; CDR3aa: CASSGTGAANEKLFF
v_gene: TRBV20-1; d_gene: .; abundance: .; j_gene: TRBJ2-7; CDR3nt: TGCAGTGCTAGACAGCGGATTAGCTACGAGCAGTACTTC; CDR3aa: CSARQRISYEQYF
v_gene: TRBV6-5; d_gene: .; abundance: .; j_gene: TRBJ2-5; CDR3nt: TGTGCCAGCAGTTACTCAGGGGCGAGTAGGGAGACCCAGTACTTC; CDR3aa: CASSYSGASRETQYF
v_gene: TRBV4-2; d_gene: .; abundance: .; j_gene: TRBJ2-7; CDR3nt: TGTGCCAGCAGCCAACCTCGGAGGGGGTACGAGCAGTACTTC; CDR3aa: CASSQPRRGYEQYF
v_gene: TRBV9; d_gene: .; abundance: .; j_gene: TRBJ2-3; CDR3nt: TGTGCCAGCAGCGAACTACATTACGGTGGAGATACGCAGTATTTT; CDR3aa: CASSELHYGGDTQYF
v_gene: TRBV3-1; d_gene: .; abundance: .; j_gene: TRBJ2-6; CDR3nt: TGTGCCAGCCGACAGGACTTCTCTGGGGCCAACGTCCTGACTTTC; CDR3aa: CASRQDFSGANVLTF
v_gene: TRBV6-5; d_gene: TRBD1; abundance: .; j_gene: TRBJ2-5; CDR3nt: TGTGCCAGCAGTTACTTCCAGGGGGCGAGACAAGAGACCCAGTACTTC; CDR3aa: CASSYFQGARQETQYF
v_gene: TRBV7-9; d_gene: .; abundance: .; j_gene: TRBJ1-4; CDR3nt: TGTGCCAGCAGCTTAGTTCAGGGGATGGATGAAAAACTGTTTTTT; CDR3aa: CASSLVQGMDEKLFF